One sample yielded the 18 T cell receptor beta chains listed below, sequenced in a study of T cells expressing NK-cell markers. TCRdb reprocessed the 5' RACE reads and stores each CDR3 protein as one record, lacking DNA. This sample's table has about 370,000 distinct CDR3 sequences. Sequencing was carried out using blood T cells: a sorted CD56 or NKG2C T cell subset, CD4+ or CD8+ T cells, or bulk PBMC T cells (not recorded which). The receptors here all came from a woman aged 45-65 years in good health.

The V gene is TRBV12-3 or TRBV12-4, the J gene TRBJ2-3; the D gene TCRdb calls, TRBD2, cannot be checked with no DNA. CDR3 size: 18 residues. The chain's CDR3 is CASSHRRAAGGYTDTQYF.

The chain recombines TRBV29-1 with TRBJ1-1; the D call from TCRdb, TRBD1, cannot be confirmed without DNA. CDR3 length: 13 residues. Germline V lookup: CDR1 SQVTM, CDR2 ANQGSEA. The CDR3 sequence is CSVGMGGRTEAFF.

The chain recombines TRBV20-1 with TRBJ2-1; TCRdb's assignment of TRBD2 cannot be checked, as there is no DNA. The CDR3 extends over 15 amino acids. The germline CDR1 and CDR2 sequences are DFQATT and SNEGSKA (reference sequence). The CDR3 region is CSALRLAGGHNEQFF.

V and J are TRBV5-1 and TRBJ2-4; TCRdb lists TRBD2, though no DNA is available to test this call. This CDR3 has 19 amino acids. Germline V lookup: CDR1 SGHRS, CDR2 YFSETQ. The CDR3 loop reads CASSLVTSGRAEAKNIQYF.

The rearrangement uses TRBV6-1 and TRBJ2-2; TCRdb's D call, TRBD2, is unchecked because there is no DNA. Per germline, CDR1 MNHNS and CDR2 SASEGT. The CDR3 length is 19 residues. CDR3 loop: CASSGRLAGEISNTGELFF.

The V and J genes are TRBV6-2 or TRBV6-3 and TRBJ2-7; the TRBD1 assignment by TCRdb is unverifiable without DNA. CDR3 length: 12 residues. CDR1 is MNHEY, CDR2 SVGEGT, per germline. The CDR3 region is CASSNTQGVRYF.

The chain is built from TRBV25-1 and TRBJ1-1; lacking DNA, the TRBD1 call made by TCRdb goes unchecked. This CDR3 is built from 13 residues. CDR1 and CDR2 from the germline V gene are MGHDK and SYGVNS. CDR3 sequence reads: CASTEWRGTEAFF. Full variable domain (rest looked up from reference TRBV25-1 and TRBJ1-1): EADIYQTPRYLVIGTGKKITLECSQTMGHDKMYWYQQDPGMELHLIHYSYGVNSTEKGDLSSESTVSRIRTEHFPLTLESARPSHTSQYLCASTEWRGTEAFFGQGTRLTVV.

CDR3: CSGLDVGAYNEQFF. The V call is TRBV20-1, the J call TRBJ2-1. Germline V CDR1 and CDR2: DFQATT, SNEGSKA (reference sequence). The length of the CDR3 is 14 residues.

The chain uses TRBV6-5 and TRBJ1-5; the D call of TRBD1 rests on TCRdb alone, since no DNA is present to check it. Germline V CDR1 and CDR2: MNHEY, SVGAGI. The CDR3 runs 14 residues. The CDR3 protein is CASSPPGHHQPQHF.

V usage is TRBV19 and J usage is TRBJ2-7; TCRdb lists TRBD2, though no DNA is available to test this call. CDR3 length equals 16 residues. In germline, CDR1 is LNHDA, CDR2 SQIVND (reference sequence). This CDR3 is CASRPRGGTPSGEQYF.

The rearrangement joins TRBV9 to TRBJ2-4; TCRdb returns TRBD2, unconfirmable since there is no DNA. The CDR3 totals 17 residues. CDR1 and CDR2 (germline): SGDLS, YYNGEE. CDR3 loop: CASSVEGLAGVGDIQYF.

J is TRBJ2-1 and V is TRBV24-1; TCRdb's D call of TRBD1 is untestable without DNA. The CDR3 extends over 15 amino acids. The germline gives CDR1 KGHDR, CDR2 SFDVKD. The chain's CDR3 is CATSRFGQDYNEQFF.

V gene TRBV20-1 combines with J gene TRBJ2-7; TCRdb proposes TRBD1, but this gene call is untestable without DNA. Germline V gives CDR1 DFQATT, CDR2 SNEGSKA (reference sequence). The CDR3 is 15 residues long. The CDR3 protein is CSARYSQGTHYEQYF.

This CDR3 reads CASSLAQGSNQPQHF. J is TRBJ1-5 and V is TRBV5-6. From germline, CDR1 is SGHDT and CDR2 YYEEEE. There are 15 residues in the CDR3.

The CDR3 protein is CASSLPLADPKQFF. This chain uses TRBV7-9 with TRBJ2-1; TCRdb's D gene call, TRBD2, goes unchecked for lack of DNA. Germline CDR1 and CDR2: SEHNR and FQNEAQ (reference sequence). This CDR3 contains 14 residues.

This chain links TRBV28 with TRBJ2-7. The germline V gene encodes CDR1 MDHEN and CDR2 SYDVKM. The CDR3 is 14 residues long. This CDR3 reads CASRRPFSRREQYF. The complete variable domain, with remaining parts taken from reference TRBV28 and TRBJ2-7, reads DVKVTQSSRYLVKRTGEKVFLECVQDMDHENMFWYRQDPGLGLRLIYFSYDVKMKEKGDIPEGYSVSREKKERFSLILESASTNQTSMYLCASRRPFSRREQYFGPGTRLTVT.

V gene TRBV11-2 combines with J gene TRBJ1-1. The germline V gene has CDR1 SGHAT and CDR2 FQNNGV. The CDR3 runs to 11 residues. The CDR3 region is CASSLGGMAFF.

The chain links TRBV5-5 to TRBJ2-2; the D gene TCRdb calls, TRBD2, cannot be checked with no DNA. The CDR3 totals 17 residues. CDR1 is SGHKS and CDR2 is YYEKEE in the germline V gene (reference sequence). CDR3 sequence: CASSYTETTTNTGELFF.